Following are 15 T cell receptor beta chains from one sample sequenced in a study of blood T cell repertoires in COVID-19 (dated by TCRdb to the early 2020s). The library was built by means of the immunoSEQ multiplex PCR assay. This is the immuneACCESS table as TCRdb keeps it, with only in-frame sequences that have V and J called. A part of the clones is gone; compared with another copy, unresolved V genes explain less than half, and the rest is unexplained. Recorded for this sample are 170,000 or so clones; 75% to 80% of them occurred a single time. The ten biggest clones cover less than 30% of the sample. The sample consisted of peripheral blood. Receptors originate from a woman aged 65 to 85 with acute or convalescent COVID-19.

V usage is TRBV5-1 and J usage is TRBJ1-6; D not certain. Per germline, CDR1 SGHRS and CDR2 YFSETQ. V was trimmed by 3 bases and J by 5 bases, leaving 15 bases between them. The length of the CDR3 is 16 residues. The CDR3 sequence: CASSSNGYSDNSPLHF. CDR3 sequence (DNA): TGCGCCAGCAGCTCTAATGGTTATTCGGATAATTCACCCCTCCACTTT.

Here the CDR3 DNA reads TGCGCCAGCAGCTTGTCATCGGGGAGCAATCAGCCCCAGCATTTT. The encoded protein is CASSLSSGSNQPQHF. This chain uses TRBV5-1 with TRBJ1-5; no reliable D call. Looked up from germline, CDR1 is SGHRS and CDR2 is YFSETQ. V lost 1 base and J lost 1, with 9 bases in between. CDR3 size: 15 residues.

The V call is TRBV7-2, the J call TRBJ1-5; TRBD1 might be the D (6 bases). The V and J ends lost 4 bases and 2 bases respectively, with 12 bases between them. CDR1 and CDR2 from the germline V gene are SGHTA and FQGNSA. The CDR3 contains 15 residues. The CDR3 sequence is CASSSTTGRNQPQHF. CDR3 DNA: TGTGCCAGCAGCTCGACGACAGGCCGCAATCAGCCCCAGCATTTT.

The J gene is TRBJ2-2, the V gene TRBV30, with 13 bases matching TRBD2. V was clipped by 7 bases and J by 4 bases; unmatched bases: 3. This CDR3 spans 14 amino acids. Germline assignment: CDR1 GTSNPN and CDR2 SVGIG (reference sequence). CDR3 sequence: CASGTSGITGELFF. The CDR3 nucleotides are TGTGCCTCTGGGACTAGCGGGATCACCGGGGAGCTGTTTTTT.

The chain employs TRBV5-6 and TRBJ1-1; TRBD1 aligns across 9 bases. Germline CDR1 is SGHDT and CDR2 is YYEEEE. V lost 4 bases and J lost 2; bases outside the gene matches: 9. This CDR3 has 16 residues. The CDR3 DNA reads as TGTGCCAGCAGCGAAGAACAGGGGGCGATTAACACTGAAGCTTTCTTT. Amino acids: CASSEEQGAINTEAFF.

DNA of the CDR3: TGTGCCAGCAGCCCAACTTTCGAGTCTGCCACCCAGTACTTC. Amino acids: CASSPTFESATQYF. This chain connects TRBV14 to TRBJ2-5; no clear D gene. V was trimmed by 4 bases and J by 8 bases, leaving 17 bases between them. The CDR3 totals 14 residues. The germline CDR1 and CDR2 sequences are SGHDN and FVKESK. Looking up the rest from reference TRBV14 and TRBJ2-5 gives the full variable domain: EAGVTQFPSHSVIEKGQTVTLRCDPISGHDNLYWYRRVMGKEIKFLLHFVKESKQDESGMPNNRFLAERTGGTYSTLKVQPAELEDSGVYFCASSPTFESATQYFGPGTRLLVL.

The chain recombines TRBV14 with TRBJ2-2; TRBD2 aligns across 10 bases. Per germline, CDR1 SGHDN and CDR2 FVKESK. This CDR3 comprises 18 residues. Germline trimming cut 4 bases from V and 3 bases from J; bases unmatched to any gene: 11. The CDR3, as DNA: TGTGCCAGCAGCCTGTCCCCTAGCGGGAGTTTTTACACCGGGGAGCTGTTTTTT. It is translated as CASSLSPSGSFYTGELFF.

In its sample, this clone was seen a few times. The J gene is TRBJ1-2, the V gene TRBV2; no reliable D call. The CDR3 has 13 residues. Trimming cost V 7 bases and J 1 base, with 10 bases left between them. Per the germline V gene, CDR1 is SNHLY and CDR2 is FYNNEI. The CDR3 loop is CASKPTDNYGYTF. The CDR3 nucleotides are TGTGCCAGCAAGCCCACAGATAACTATGGCTACACCTTC.

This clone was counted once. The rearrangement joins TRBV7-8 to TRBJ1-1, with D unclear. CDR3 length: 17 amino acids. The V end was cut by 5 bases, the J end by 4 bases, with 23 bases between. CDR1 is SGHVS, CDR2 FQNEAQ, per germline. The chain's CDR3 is CASSPRNTGNGGTEAFF. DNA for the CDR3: TGTGCCAGCAGCCCCCGTAATACTGGTAATGGAGGCACTGAAGCTTTCTTT.

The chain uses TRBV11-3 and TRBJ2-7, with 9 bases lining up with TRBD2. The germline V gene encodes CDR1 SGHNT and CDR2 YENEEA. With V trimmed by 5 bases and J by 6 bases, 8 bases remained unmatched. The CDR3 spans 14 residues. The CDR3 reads CASSKTSGSFEQYF. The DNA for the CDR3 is TGTGCCAGCAGCAAAACTAGCGGGTCGTTCGAGCAGTACTTC.

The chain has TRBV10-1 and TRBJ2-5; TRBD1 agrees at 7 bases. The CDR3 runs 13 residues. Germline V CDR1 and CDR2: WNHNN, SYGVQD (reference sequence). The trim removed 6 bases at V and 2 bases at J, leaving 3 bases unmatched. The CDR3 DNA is TGCGCCAGCAGCACAGGGGAACAAGAGACCCAGTACTTC. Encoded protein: CASSTGEQETQYF.

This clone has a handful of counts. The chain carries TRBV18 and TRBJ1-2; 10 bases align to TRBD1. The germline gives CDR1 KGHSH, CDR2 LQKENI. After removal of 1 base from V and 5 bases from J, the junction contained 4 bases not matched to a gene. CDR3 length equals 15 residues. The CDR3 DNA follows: TGTGCCAGCTCACCACTGCCGGGACAGGGGTATGGCTACACCTTC. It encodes CASSPLPGQGYGYTF.

CDR3 protein: CASSSRGLAGDEQFF. The CDR3 DNA reads TGTGCCAGCAGCTCTCGAGGACTAGCGGGCGATGAGCAGTTCTTC. The chain has TRBV7-9 and TRBJ2-1, with 11 bases fitting TRBD2. J gave up 8 bases and V 4 bases, and 7 bases lay outside the gene matches. CDR1 and CDR2 from the germline V gene are SEHNR and FQNEAQ (reference sequence). The CDR3 length is 15 residues.

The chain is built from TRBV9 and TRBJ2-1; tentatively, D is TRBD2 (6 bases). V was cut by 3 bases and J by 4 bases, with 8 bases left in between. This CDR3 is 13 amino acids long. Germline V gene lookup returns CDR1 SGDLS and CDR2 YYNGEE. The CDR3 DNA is TGTGCCAGCAGCGCTAGCGTATACAATGAGCAGTTCTTC. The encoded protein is CASSASVYNEQFF.

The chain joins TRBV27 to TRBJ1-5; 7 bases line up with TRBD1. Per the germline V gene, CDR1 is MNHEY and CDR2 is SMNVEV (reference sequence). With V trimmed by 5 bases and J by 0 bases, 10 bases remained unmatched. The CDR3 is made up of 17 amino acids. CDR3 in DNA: TGTGCCAGCAGTATCCCCGGGACAGCATATAGCAATCAGCCCCAGCATTTT. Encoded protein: CASSIPGTAYSNQPQHF.